A few counts support the clone carrying this T cell receptor beta chain. What it binds is not known. The assay was immunoSEQ multiplex PCR, and TCRdb's table has in-frame clones only and misses some. The table shows about 20,000 clones, with over 60% occurring only once. Stated time point: cycle 4 day 1 (C4D1), after more than 5 weeks of nivolumab. Every patient experienced relapse after autologous stem cell transplantation, and brentuximab vedotin exposure varied. Under best response, outcomes were complete response, partial response or progressive disease. These data originate in a study of PD-1 blockade in classical Hodgkin lymphoma. Turning to the study itself: Administration of nivolumab to patients was at 3 mg/kg intravenously every 2 weeks.

Study-wide findings and caveats: Newly diagnosed patients had diversity similar to the baseline diversity of complete responders. Repertoire differences have undefined causes, possibly disease activity or prior therapy.

Germline-derived CDR1 and CDR2 are LNHDA and SQIVND (reference sequence). Between the trimmed V and J ends, which lost 0 bases and 3 bases, there was a span of 6 bases. The CDR3 length is 14 residues. The receptor was derived from a human donor with classical Hodgkin lymphoma. The chain joins TRBV19 to TRBJ1-5; D remains ambiguous. The input for sequencing was peripheral blood mononuclear cells (PBMCs), taken before the fourth cycle of nivolumab. This CDR3 is CASSIDRINQPQHF. DNA for the CDR3: TGTGCCAGTAGTATAGACAGGATCAATCAGCCCCAGCATTTT. The whole variable domain, remainder taken from reference TRBV19 and TRBJ1-5, is DGGITQSPKYLFRKEGQNVTLSCEQNLNHDAMYWYRQDPGQGLRLIYYSQIVNDFQKGDIAEGYSVSREKKESFPLTVTSAQKNPTAFYLCASSIDRINQPQHFGDGTRLSIL.